The 26 T cell receptor beta chains presented below share a single source sample, sequenced in a study of regulatory T cells in long-lasting Graves disease. Documented time point: persistent/refractory GD, antithyroid drugs over 5 years with positive TRAb. PBMCs were the source of the RNA used for TCR sequencing. Libraries of TCR beta came from iRepertoire HTBI primers plus Arm-PCR of CDR3 regions. TCRdb passed the multiplex PCR reads through MiXCR, listing each CDR3 protein once. Here the sample spans around 400,000 distinct CDR3 sequences, roughly a quarter being singletons. Sequenced material: peripheral blood mononuclear cells (PBMCs), taken when the disease was refractory, from a patient treated with antithyroid drugs. Receptor source: a female donor with Graves disease.

This clonotype was seen a few times. V usage is TRBV25-1 and J usage is TRBJ2-5, with D hard to call. CDR1 and CDR2 (germline): MGHDK, SYGVNS. The V gene lost 3 bases and the J gene lost 5 bases, with 16 bases spanning the gap. The CDR3 is made up of 15 amino acids. CDR3 sequence reads: CASSEQDRWAETQYF. CDR3 bases: TGTGCCAGCAGTGAGCAGGACCGATGGGCGGAGACCCAGTACTTC. Filled out from reference TRBV25-1 and TRBJ2-5, the complete variable domain reads EADIYQTPRYLVIGTGKKITLECSQTMGHDKMYWYQQDPGMELHLIHYSYGVNSTEKGDLSSESTVSRIRTEHFPLTLESARPSHTSQYLCASSEQDRWAETQYFGPGTRLLVL.

This clonotype was recorded a few times. The V gene is TRBV28, the J gene TRBJ1-4, with D perhaps TRBD1 (5 bases). There are 14 residues in the CDR3. The V and J ends lost 7 bases and 5 bases respectively, with 14 bases between them. Germline V lookup: CDR1 MDHEN, CDR2 SYDVKM. The CDR3 nucleotides read TGTGCCAGCAAGACCAGGGCCCCAAATGAAAAACTGTTTTTT. The encoded protein is CASKTRAPNEKLFF.

The V gene is TRBV28, the J gene TRBJ1-5; 9 positions agree with TRBD1. Germline loops: CDR1 MDHEN, CDR2 SYDVKM. There are 15 residues in the CDR3. Trimming at V came to 3 bases and at J to 7 bases, leaving 7 bases not matched to a gene. The DNA of the CDR3 is TGTGCCAGCAGTTTGGGGACAGGGCTGATGCAGCCCCAGCATTTT. Translated: CASSLGTGLMQPQHF.

The CDR3 coding sequence is TGTGCCAGCAGCTCGGGACAGGGGGCTAGCGAGCAGTACTTC. It codes for CASSSGQGASEQYF. V and J are TRBV7-7 and TRBJ2-7; 12 bases match TRBD1. With V trimmed by 4 bases and J by 6 bases, 4 bases remained unmatched. CDR1 and CDR2 (germline): SSHAT, FNYEAQ (reference sequence). The CDR3 runs to 14 residues.

This clonotype was detected a few times. V usage is TRBV4-3 and J usage is TRBJ1-1; maybe TRBD1 (5 bases). Germline V gives CDR1 LGHNA, CDR2 YSLEER. Deletions cut 3 bases from V and 0 bases from J, with 17 bases between. There are 17 residues in the CDR3. The CDR3 protein is CASSHGTVKVMNTEAFF. The CDR3, as DNA: TGCGCCAGCAGCCATGGGACTGTTAAGGTTATGAACACTGAAGCTTTCTTT.

At least ten counts were recorded for this clonotype. This chain links TRBV7-3 with TRBJ1-1, with D possibly TRBD1 on 6 matching bases. Germline loops: CDR1 SGHTA, CDR2 FQGTGA. With 5 bases removed from V and 1 base from J, the gap between germline ends came to 8 bases. The CDR3 spans 13 residues. The CDR3 nucleotides read TGTGCCAGCAGCCAACAGGGGAACACTGAAGCTTTCTTT. As protein: CASSQQGNTEAFF.

This clonotype was recorded at least ten times. The genes are TRBV7-9 and TRBJ1-1; 7 nucleotides align to TRBD1. The CDR3 is 14 amino acids. Germline lookup yields CDR1 SEHNR and CDR2 FQNEAQ (reference sequence). V was pared by 3 bases and J by 3 bases, with 4 bases of the junction left unmatched. The CDR3 DNA reads as TGTGCCAGCAGCTTGCGGGACAGCGACACTGAAGCTTTCTTT. This encodes CASSLRDSDTEAFF.

This clonotype turned up a few times. V is TRBV29-1 and J is TRBJ1-2; D remains ambiguous. The germline V gene has CDR1 SQVTM and CDR2 ANQGSEA. The CDR3 is made up of 15 amino acids. V lost 7 bases and J lost 5, with 23 bases in between. Here the CDR3 reads CSAGEGSIASYGYTF. Written as DNA, the CDR3 is TGCAGCGCTGGAGAGGGTTCTATAGCCTCATATGGCTACACCTTC.

The sample holds a few counts of this clonotype. One junction end disagrees with the germline gene, perhaps due to a read error. V gene TRBV11-2 combines with J gene TRBJ2-7; no reliable D call. The germline CDR1 and CDR2 sequences are SGHAT and FQNNGV. The CDR3 covers 13 residues. DNA for the CDR3: TGCGCCAGCAGCCCCGGGTGGGACTACGAGCAGTACTTC. Amino acids: CASSPGWDYEQYF.

V usage is TRBV29-1 and J usage is TRBJ2-6; 7 nucleotides match TRBD1. The V and J ends lost 4 bases and 0 bases, in that order; junction bases with no gene match: 6. Germline assignment: CDR1 SQVTM and CDR2 ANQGSEA. The CDR3 runs 16 residues. DNA for the CDR3: TGCAGCGTTGCCGGGACAGAAATCTCTGGGGCCAACGTCCTGACTTTC. Amino acids: CSVAGTEISGANVLTF.

The V and J genes are TRBV2 and TRBJ2-3; TRBD2 agrees at 10 bases. CDR1 is SNHLY and CDR2 is FYNNEI in the germline V gene. CDR3 length: 14 amino acids. Trimming cost V 4 bases and J 4 bases; bases outside gene matches: 2. The CDR3 spells CASSVLAGADTQYF. The CDR3 region has the DNA TGTGCCAGCAGTGTTCTAGCGGGAGCAGATACGCAGTATTTT.

This clonotype was recorded at least ten times. The chain recombines TRBV20-1 with TRBJ2-2, with 7 nucleotides matching TRBD2. This CDR3 has 14 amino acids. Germline CDR1 is DFQATT and CDR2 is SNEGSKA (reference sequence). The V and J ends lost 6 bases and 4 bases, in that order; junction bases with no gene match: 8. The CDR3 spells CSAPRPGGTGELFF. The CDR3 coding sequence is TGCAGTGCCCCACGCCCGGGAGGCACCGGGGAGCTGTTTTTT.

This clonotype came up a few times. The chain employs TRBV5-1 and TRBJ2-7; 10 bases agree with TRBD2. J was trimmed by 4 bases and V by 4 bases; bases with no gene match: 5. CDR1 and CDR2 from the germline V gene are SGHRS and YFSETQ. This CDR3 has 14 amino acids. The CDR3 sequence: CASSNPSGSYEQYF. The CDR3 DNA sequence: TGCGCCAGCAGCAACCCTAGCGGGAGTTACGAGCAGTACTTC. The whole variable domain, remainder taken from reference TRBV5-1 and TRBJ2-7, is KAGVTQTPRYLIKTRGQQVTLSCSPISGHRSVSWYQQTPGQGLQFLFEYFSETQRNKGNFPGRFSGRQFSNSRSEMNVSTLELGDSALYLCASSNPSGSYEQYFGPGTRLTVT.

This clonotype was seen a few times. The V gene is TRBV29-1, the J gene TRBJ2-7; TRBD2 matches 9 bases. The CDR3 spans 14 residues. V lost 7 bases, J lost 6 bases, and 13 bases stayed unmatched. Germline loops: CDR1 SQVTM, CDR2 ANQGSEA. CDR3 in DNA: TGCAGCGCCGAGGTAGCGGGAGATCCGGGCGAGCAGTACTTC. Translated: CSAEVAGDPGEQYF.

The chain employs TRBV5-1 and TRBJ1-1; D gene uncertain. V lost 0 bases, J lost 4 bases, and 10 bases lay in between. In germline, CDR1 is SGHRS, CDR2 YFSETQ. The CDR3 has 14 amino acids. The CDR3 protein is CASSLVFLSTEAFF. DNA of the CDR3: TGCGCCAGCAGCTTGGTTTTCCTTTCCACTGAAGCTTTCTTT. Full variable domain (outside the CDR3, taken from reference TRBV5-1 and TRBJ1-1): KAGVTQTPRYLIKTRGQQVTLSCSPISGHRSVSWYQQTPGQGLQFLFEYFSETQRNKGNFPGRFSGRQFSNSRSEMNVSTLELGDSALYLCASSLVFLSTEAFFGQGTRLTVV.

This clonotype was seen only once. This rearrangement joins TRBV20-1 to TRBJ2-4; tentative D call: TRBD2 (5 bases). There are 15 residues in the CDR3. Germline CDR1 is DFQATT and CDR2 is SNEGSKA (reference sequence). V shed 3 bases and J shed 0 bases, with 12 bases lying between them. The CDR3 here is CSARPRGIAKNIQYF. The CDR3 DNA is TGCAGTGCTAGGCCTCGGGGAATAGCCAAAAACATTCAGTACTTC.

Ten or more counts support this clonotype. The J gene is TRBJ2-7, the V gene TRBV2; no firm D call. CDR1 SNHLY and CDR2 FYNNEI come from the germline V gene. V lost 6 bases to trimming and J lost 2 bases, with 32 bases between them. The length of the CDR3 is 20 residues. The DNA of the CDR3 is TGTGCCAGCAGGCCGAGCGATCCTGCCGAACTAACACGAACACCCTACGAGCAGTACTTC. Its protein product is CASRPSDPAELTRTPYEQYF. The full variable domain, its missing parts supplied by reference TRBV2 and TRBJ2-7, is EPEVTQTPSHQVTQMGQEVILRCVPISNHLYFYWYRQILGQKVEFLVSFYNNEISEKSEIFDDQFSVERPDGSNFTLKIRSTKLEDSAMYFCASRPSDPAELTRTPYEQYFGPGTRLTVT.

This chain connects TRBV20-1 to TRBJ1-1, with D maybe TRBD1 (6 bases). CDR1 is DFQATT, CDR2 SNEGSKA, per germline (reference sequence). V gave up 6 bases and J gave up 1 base, with 15 bases separating them. This CDR3 has 14 amino acids. For the CDR3, the DNA is TGCAGTGCCATTAAACCGGGACAGAACACTGAAGCTTTCTTT. It yields the protein CSAIKPGQNTEAFF.

This clonotype has a handful of counts. The rearrangement uses TRBV20-1 and TRBJ2-7, with 7 bases fitting TRBD1. J was trimmed by 7 bases and V by 8 bases; bases with no gene match: 8. CDR3 length: 11 amino acids. Germline CDR1 reads DFQATT; CDR2 reads SNEGSKA (reference sequence). The DNA of the CDR3 is TGCAGTACCAGACAGGGCCGGGAGCAGTACTTC. This encodes CSTRQGREQYF.

This clonotype turned up a few times. The chain links TRBV18 to TRBJ2-5, with 8 positions matching TRBD2. CDR1 and CDR2 (germline): KGHSH, LQKENI. This CDR3 is built from 14 residues. With V trimmed by 4 bases and J by 4 bases, 5 bases remained unmatched. CDR3 DNA sequence: TGTGCCAGCTCACACGGGAGGGCCGGAGAGACCCAGTACTTC. Translation gives CASSHGRAGETQYF.

The V gene is TRBV7-2, the J gene TRBJ1-5; tentatively, D is TRBD1 (5 bases). From germline, CDR1 is SGHTA and CDR2 FQGNSA. The CDR3 has 16 residues. The V end was cut by 5 bases, the J end by 2 bases, with 16 bases between. This chain's CDR3 is CASSRSGGIGNQPQHF. In DNA, the CDR3 is TGTGCCAGCAGCCGAAGTGGGGGGATTGGCAATCAGCCCCAGCATTTT.

This clonotype occurred many times. The chain recombines TRBV6-1 with TRBJ2-4; D is undetermined. V was pared by 1 base and J by 7 bases, with 14 bases between. Germline assignment: CDR1 MNHNS and CDR2 SASEGT. The CDR3 covers 15 residues. CDR3 bases: TGTGCCAGCAGTGAAGTTGGTTCCAGCCTGAACATTCAGTACTTC. It is translated as CASSEVGSSLNIQYF.

This clonotype was picked up a small number of times. The rearrangement joins TRBV25-1 to TRBJ2-2, with 11 bases aligning to TRBD2. The J segment lost 4 bases and the V segment lost 7 bases, leaving 8 bases of the junction unmatched. Germline loops: CDR1 MGHDK, CDR2 SYGVNS. The CDR3 covers 16 residues. The CDR3 sequence: CASTPLGTSGTGELFF. The DNA for the CDR3 is TGTGCCAGCACTCCGCTGGGGACTAGCGGCACCGGGGAGCTGTTTTTT.

At least ten counts were recorded for this clonotype. The J gene is TRBJ1-1, the V gene TRBV6-1, with no clear D. V was pared by 6 bases and J by 3 bases, with 11 bases between. Germline CDR1 reads MNHNS; CDR2 reads SASEGT. CDR3 size: 13 residues. As DNA, the CDR3 is TGTGCCAGCAGGCCGCCCCGGGACACTGAAGCTTTCTTT. This codes for CASRPPRDTEAFF.

This clonotype came up a few times. The rearrangement uses TRBV28 and TRBJ2-6; D is perhaps TRBD1 or TRBD2 (6 bases each). Germline CDR1 is MDHEN and CDR2 is SYDVKM. Trimming removed 5 bases from V and 0 bases from J, with 17 bases in between. The CDR3 loop spans 18 amino acids. The CDR3 loop reads CASSPLVGGSSGANVLTF. For the CDR3, the DNA is TGTGCCAGCAGTCCCCTGGTCGGGGGCAGCTCTGGGGCCAACGTCCTGACTTTC.

This clonotype was seen a few times. This chain uses TRBV18 with TRBJ2-7; possibly TRBD2 for D (6 bases). The CDR3 contains 14 residues. V gave up 3 bases and J gave up 5 bases, with 14 bases separating them. Germline V CDR1 and CDR2: KGHSH, LQKENI. DNA of the CDR3: TGTGCCAGCTCACCCCTTCCTAGCGTGCACGAGCAGTACTTC. It is translated as CASSPLPSVHEQYF.